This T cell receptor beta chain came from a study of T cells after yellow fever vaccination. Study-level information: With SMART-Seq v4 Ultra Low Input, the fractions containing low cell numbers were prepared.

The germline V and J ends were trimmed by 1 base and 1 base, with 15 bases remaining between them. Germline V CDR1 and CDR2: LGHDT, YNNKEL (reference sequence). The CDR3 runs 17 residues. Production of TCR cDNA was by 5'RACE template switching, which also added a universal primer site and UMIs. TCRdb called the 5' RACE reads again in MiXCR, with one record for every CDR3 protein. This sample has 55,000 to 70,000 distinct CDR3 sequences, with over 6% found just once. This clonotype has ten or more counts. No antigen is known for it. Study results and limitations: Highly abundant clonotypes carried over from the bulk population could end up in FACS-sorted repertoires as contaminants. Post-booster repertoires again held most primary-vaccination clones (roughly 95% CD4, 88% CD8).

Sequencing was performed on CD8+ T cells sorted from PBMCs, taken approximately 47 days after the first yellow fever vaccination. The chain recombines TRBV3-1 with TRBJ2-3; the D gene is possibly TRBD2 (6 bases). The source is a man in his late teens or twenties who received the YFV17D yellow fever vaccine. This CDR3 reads CASSQGARDWGTDTQYF. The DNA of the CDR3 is TGTGCCAGCAGCCAAGGGGCCCGGGACTGGGGCACAGATACGCAGTATTTT.